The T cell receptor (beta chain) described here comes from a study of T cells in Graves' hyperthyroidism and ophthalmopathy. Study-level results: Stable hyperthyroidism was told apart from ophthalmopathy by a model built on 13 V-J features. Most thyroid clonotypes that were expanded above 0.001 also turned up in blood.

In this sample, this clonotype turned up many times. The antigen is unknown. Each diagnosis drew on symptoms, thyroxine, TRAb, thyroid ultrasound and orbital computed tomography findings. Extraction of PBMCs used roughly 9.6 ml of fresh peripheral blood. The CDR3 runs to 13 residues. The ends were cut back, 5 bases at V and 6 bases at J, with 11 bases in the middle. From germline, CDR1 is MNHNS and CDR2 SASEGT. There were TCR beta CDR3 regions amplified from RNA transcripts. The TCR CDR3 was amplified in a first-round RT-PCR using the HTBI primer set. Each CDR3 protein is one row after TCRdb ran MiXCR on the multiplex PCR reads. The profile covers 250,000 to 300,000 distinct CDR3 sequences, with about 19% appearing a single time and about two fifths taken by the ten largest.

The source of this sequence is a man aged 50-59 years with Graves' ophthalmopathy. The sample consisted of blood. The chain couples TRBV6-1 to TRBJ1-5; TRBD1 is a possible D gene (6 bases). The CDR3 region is CASSRTGSQPQHF. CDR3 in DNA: TGTGCCAGCAGTCGTACAGGGAGTCAGCCCCAGCATTTT.